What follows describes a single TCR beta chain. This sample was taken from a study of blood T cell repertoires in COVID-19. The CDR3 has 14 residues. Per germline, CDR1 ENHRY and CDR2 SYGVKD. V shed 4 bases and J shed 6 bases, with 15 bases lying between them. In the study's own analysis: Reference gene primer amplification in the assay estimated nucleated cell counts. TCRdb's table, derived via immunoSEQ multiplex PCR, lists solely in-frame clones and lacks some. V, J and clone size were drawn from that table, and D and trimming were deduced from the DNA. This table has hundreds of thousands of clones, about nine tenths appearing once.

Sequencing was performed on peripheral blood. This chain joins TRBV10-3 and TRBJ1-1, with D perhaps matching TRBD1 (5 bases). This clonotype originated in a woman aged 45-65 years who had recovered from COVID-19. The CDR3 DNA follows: TGTGCCATCAGTGTGGGGGGGACGGTCGCTGAAGCTTTCTTT. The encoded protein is CAISVGGTVAEAFF.